The 28 T cell receptor beta chains below come from one sample, sequenced in a study of shared clonotypes between healthy human individuals. Clones were read by immunoSEQ multiplex PCR, and TCRdb kept only the in-frame ones, dropping some. The sample yields some 200,000 clones, 66% seen once. Sequencing was done on a sample of memory CD4+ T cells sorted from blood. Subset given: CD45RA-negative fraction. These receptors all stem from a man in his thirties or forties in good health.

This chain links TRBV6-6 with TRBJ1-5; D call uncertain. V was clipped by 7 bases and J by 3 bases, with 16 bases between them. Germline V gene sequence: CDR1 MNHNY, CDR2 SVGAGI (reference sequence). The CDR3 runs to 15 residues. The CDR3 DNA sequence: TGTGCCAGCACCCTACGGGCACAGTTCAATCAGCCCCAGCATTTT. The encoded protein is CASTLRAQFNQPQHF.

This sequence joins TRBV7-8 and TRBJ2-7, with 10 bases aligning to TRBD1. J was trimmed by 3 bases and V by 5 bases; bases with no gene match: 10. CDR3 size: 16 residues. The V gene's germline CDR1 is SGHVS and CDR2 FQNEAQ. DNA of the CDR3: TGTGCCAGCAGCCCATTGGGGACAGGGGTGAGCTACGAGCAGTACTTC. Its translation is CASSPLGTGVSYEQYF.

V is TRBV27 and J is TRBJ2-6, with D uncertain. This CDR3 comprises 16 residues. V lost 0 bases to trimming and J lost 0 bases, with 6 bases between them. Germline V gives CDR1 MNHEY, CDR2 SMNVEV (reference sequence). This chain's CDR3 is CASSLSKASGANVLTF. The CDR3 DNA reads as TGTGCCAGCAGTTTATCGAAGGCCTCTGGGGCCAACGTCCTGACTTTC.

This clone was seen only once. The chain carries TRBV7-9 and TRBJ1-2; D is possibly TRBD1 (5 bases). Trimming cost V 5 bases and J 0 bases, with 7 bases left between them. Germline V gene lookup returns CDR1 SEHNR and CDR2 FQNEAQ (reference sequence). This CDR3 contains 13 residues. In DNA form, the CDR3 reads TGTGCCAGCAGCGACAGCCCTAACTATGGCTACACCTTC. It yields the protein CASSDSPNYGYTF. Drawing the rest from reference TRBV7-9 and TRBJ1-2, the complete variable domain is DTGVSQNPRHKITKRGQNVTFRCDPISEHNRLYWYRQTLGQGPEFLTYFQNEAQLEKSRLLSDRFSAERPKGSFSTLEIQRTEQGDSAMYLCASSDSPNYGYTFGSGTRLTVV.

This chain uses TRBV5-6 with TRBJ2-3, with D perhaps matching TRBD2 (5 bases). Per germline, CDR1 SGHDT and CDR2 YYEEEE. V dropped 1 base and J dropped 5 bases, with 8 bases sitting between them. This CDR3 comprises 13 residues. DNA for the CDR3: TGTGCCAGCAGCTTGATCGGGGTAGATACGCAGTATTTT. It translates to CASSLIGVDTQYF.

The chain uses TRBV10-3 and TRBJ2-3, with D possibly TRBD2 on 5 matching bases. Trimming shortened V by 6 bases and J by 6 bases, and 19 bases separated the two germline ends. The germline gives CDR1 ENHRY, CDR2 SYGVKD. This CDR3 is built from 15 residues. This CDR3 is CAIRDQAVLRDTQYF. DNA for the CDR3: TGTGCCATCAGGGACCAAGCGGTCCTAAGGGATACGCAGTATTTT.

V gene TRBV5-6 combines with J gene TRBJ1-2; D unclear. The germline gives CDR1 SGHDT, CDR2 YYEEEE. Trimming removed 4 bases at V and 2 bases at J, with 12 bases between. The CDR3 covers 14 residues. Written as DNA, the CDR3 is TGTGCCAGCAGCAACCGAGACCGAAACTATGGCTACACCTTC. Translation gives CASSNRDRNYGYTF.

The CDR3, as DNA: TGTGCCAGCAGTGAATTTGGGATCACCATATATTTT. Translating gives CASSEFGITIYF. This rearrangement joins TRBV25-1 to TRBJ1-3; no definite D call. The CDR3 covers 12 residues. Trimming removed 1 base from V and 9 bases from J, with 7 bases in between. The germline V gene has CDR1 MGHDK and CDR2 SYGVNS.

This clone was observed a handful of times. The chain recombines TRBV15 with TRBJ2-1; D is possibly TRBD1 (7 bases). Trimming shortened V by 0 bases and J by 6 bases, and 12 bases separated the two germline ends. The V gene's germline CDR1 is LNHNV and CDR2 YYDKDF (reference sequence). The CDR3 is 15 residues long. CDR3 nucleotide sequence: TGTGCCACCAGCAGAGAGAGACAGGGAGGCAATGAGCAGTTCTTC. Its translation: CATSRERQGGNEQFF.

The chain employs TRBV2 and TRBJ2-4; 9 bases are shared with TRBD1. The CDR3 is made up of 13 amino acids. The germline V gene encodes CDR1 SNHLY and CDR2 FYNNEI. V shed 3 bases and J 11 bases; nucleotides not matched to a gene: 5. CDR3 protein: CASSEGQGALQYF. The CDR3 DNA follows: TGTGCCAGCAGTGAGGGACAGGGAGCCCTTCAGTACTTC.

This clone came up many times. This chain connects TRBV6-5 to TRBJ2-1; D ambiguous. The CDR3 length is 11 residues. The V gene lost 6 bases and the J gene lost 5 bases, with 5 bases spanning the gap. CDR1 is MNHEY, CDR2 SVGAGI, per germline. The CDR3 DNA reads TGTGCCAGCAGGCTAAACAATGAGCAGTTCTTC. Translated: CASRLNNEQFF.

This clone was recorded once. The gene calls are TRBV11-2 and TRBJ2-1; a possible D gene is TRBD2 (5 bases). The CDR3 is 14 residues long. Germline-derived CDR1 and CDR2 are SGHAT and FQNNGV. V was shortened by 3 bases and J by 4 bases, with 10 bases between the two germline ends. The CDR3 nucleotides are TGTGCCAGCAGCTTTGCCGGGAAGTACAATGAGCAGTTCTTC. Protein sequence: CASSFAGKYNEQFF.

The V call is TRBV5-4, the J call TRBJ2-1; a possible D gene is TRBD2 (6 bases). Germline CDR1 SGHNT, CDR2 YYREEE (reference sequence). V was clipped by 4 bases and J by 0 bases, with 11 bases between them. The CDR3 is 15 amino acids. CDR3 protein: CASSTSSSSYNEQFF. The CDR3 nucleotides are TGTGCCAGCAGCACTAGCTCCAGCTCCTACAATGAGCAGTTCTTC.

The chain's CDR3 is CASSLPGDNEQFF. CDR3 bases: TGTGCCAGCAGCTTACCGGGAGACAATGAGCAGTTCTTC. The genes are TRBV5-6 and TRBJ2-1; maybe TRBD2 (6 bases). V lost 2 bases, J lost 5 bases, and 8 bases lay in between. Germline CDR1 is SGHDT and CDR2 is YYEEEE. The CDR3 spans 13 residues.

This sequence joins TRBV19 and TRBJ2-7, with 8 bases matching TRBD1. Germline V gives CDR1 LNHDA, CDR2 SQIVND (reference sequence). This CDR3 is 18 amino acids long. The trim removed 5 bases at V and 2 bases at J, leaving 17 bases unmatched. The CDR3 DNA reads as TGTGCCAGTAGTCCGATAAACTCCGACAGGGGTACAACCTACGAGCAGTACTTC. Protein sequence: CASSPINSDRGTTYEQYF.

The chain has TRBV9 and TRBJ2-1; D possibly uses TRBD1 or TRBD2 (5 bases each). V was shortened by 1 base and J by 6 bases, with 17 bases between the two germline ends. The CDR3 contains 16 residues. Germline V lookup: CDR1 SGDLS, CDR2 YYNGEE. CDR3 nucleotide sequence: TGTGCCAGCAGCGTAAACCTGGGGCCTGAGGGCAATGAGCAGTTCTTC. It encodes CASSVNLGPEGNEQFF.

The DNA for the CDR3 is TGTGCCAGCAGCTTAATAGGGTACGAGCAGTACTTC. Its protein is CASSLIGYEQYF. The V gene is TRBV7-1, the J gene TRBJ2-7; D uncertain. TRBV7-1 qualifies as an ORF whose function is uncertain. The CDR3 is 12 amino acids. The germline V and J ends were trimmed by 4 bases and 4 bases, with 8 bases remaining between them.

This clone was seen only a few times. The rearrangement links TRBV7-9 to TRBJ1-4; TRBD1 aligns across 9 bases. The J segment lost 5 bases and the V segment lost 5 bases, leaving 3 bases of the junction unmatched. This CDR3 is built from 14 residues. Germline loops: CDR1 SEHNR, CDR2 FQNEAQ (reference sequence). The DNA of the CDR3 is TGTGCCAGCAGCCTAGGACAGGGGAATGAAAAACTGTTTTTT. Translating it yields CASSLGQGNEKLFF. The full variable domain, with the rest looked up from reference TRBV7-9 and TRBJ1-4, is DTGVSQNPRHKITKRGQNVTFRCDPISEHNRLYWYRQTLGQGPEFLTYFQNEAQLEKSRLLSDRFSAERPKGSFSTLEIQRTEQGDSAMYLCASSLGQGNEKLFFGSGTQLSVL.

The chain carries TRBV5-1 and TRBJ2-3; possibly TRBD2 for D (5 bases). This CDR3 region has 19 residues. V was pared by 0 bases and J by 2 bases, with 22 bases between. CDR1 is SGHRS, CDR2 YFSETQ, per germline. The CDR3 sequence: CASSLVWSGTRGNTDTQYF. For the CDR3, the DNA is TGCGCCAGCAGCTTGGTATGGTCGGGAACTCGAGGGAACACAGATACGCAGTATTTT. The full variable domain, with the rest looked up from reference TRBV5-1 and TRBJ2-3, is KAGVTQTPRYLIKTRGQQVTLSCSPISGHRSVSWYQQTPGQGLQFLFEYFSETQRNKGNFPGRFSGRQFSNSRSEMNVSTLELGDSALYLCASSLVWSGTRGNTDTQYFGPGTRLTVL.

The CDR3 protein is CSVAGTSGGAYEQYF. The CDR3 DNA sequence: TGCAGCGTCGCCGGGACTAGCGGGGGGGCCTACGAGCAGTACTTC. V and J are TRBV29-1 and TRBJ2-7, with 16 bases aligning to TRBD2. The ends lost 6 bases at V and 2 bases at J; junction bases unmatched: 4. This CDR3 has 15 amino acids. Looked up from germline, CDR1 is SQVTM and CDR2 is ANQGSEA.

The V gene is TRBV11-3, the J gene TRBJ2-1; D perhaps matches TRBD2 (6 bases). The CDR3 is 13 residues long. Per the germline V gene, CDR1 is SGHNT and CDR2 is YENEEA. V gave up 2 bases and J gave up 8 bases, with 10 bases separating them. The CDR3 sequence: CASSLRGSYEQFF. The CDR3 DNA sequence: TGTGCCAGCAGCTTACGGGGGAGTTATGAGCAGTTCTTC.

As DNA, the CDR3 is TGTGCCACTTCGACGGAGGTGGCCTACGAGCAGTACTTC. Protein sequence: CATSTEVAYEQYF. The chain carries TRBV10-3 and TRBJ2-7; possible D gene TRBD2, 5 bases. The CDR3 has 13 residues. Germline V CDR1 and CDR2: ENHRY, SYGVKD. V was trimmed by 10 bases and J by 2 bases, leaving 15 bases between them.

In its sample, this clone was seen once. The chain employs TRBV13 and TRBJ2-3; D is perhaps TRBD1 (5 bases). The germline V gene has CDR1 PRHDT and CDR2 FYEKMQ (reference sequence). The CDR3 covers 14 residues. The V end was cut by 6 bases, the J end by 3 bases, with 13 bases between. DNA for the CDR3: TGTGCCAGCAGTAAGACAGCGAGGACAGATACGCAGTATTTT. It codes for CASSKTARTDTQYF.

The chain links TRBV2 to TRBJ2-6, with 9 bases lining up with TRBD2. CDR1 is SNHLY and CDR2 is FYNNEI in the germline V gene. This CDR3 is built from 17 residues. Trimming removed 6 bases from V and 0 bases from J; junction bases left unmatched: 6. The CDR3 DNA sequence: TGTGCCAGCAGCGAGACTAGCGGAAACTCTGGGGCCAACGTCCTGACTTTC. This sequence encodes CASSETSGNSGANVLTF.

This clone has only one observation. The chain has TRBV28 and TRBJ2-5; 9 bases align to TRBD1. The CDR3 spans 18 residues. V gave up 7 bases and J gave up 3 bases; unmatched junction bases: 18. The V gene's germline CDR1 is MDHEN and CDR2 SYDVKM. CDR3 DNA: TGTGCCAGCACCCCGGGACAGGGTATAACGGGAGAAAAAGAGACCCAGTACTTC. This translates into CASTPGQGITGEKETQYF.

The chain is built from TRBV5-1 and TRBJ2-2; TRBD2 matches 15 bases. The length of the CDR3 is 18 residues. Germline lookup yields CDR1 SGHRS and CDR2 YFSETQ. The V and J ends lost 0 bases and 5 bases, in that order; junction bases with no gene match: 5. The DNA for the CDR3 is TGCGCCAGCAGCTTGGAGGGACTAGCGGGAGGATGGACCGGGGAGCTGTTTTTT. This translates into CASSLEGLAGGWTGELFF.

The V gene is TRBV7-9, the J gene TRBJ2-5, with TRBD2 as a possible D gene (5 bases). The CDR3 extends over 15 amino acids. Germline CDR1 and CDR2: SEHNR and FQNEAQ (reference sequence). V gave up 3 bases and J gave up 5 bases, with 16 bases separating them. The CDR3: CASSFSTGSGETQYF. The CDR3 bases are TGTGCCAGCAGCTTCTCAACTGGGAGCGGCGAGACCCAGTACTTC.

This chain connects TRBV10-2 to TRBJ2-7, with 11 bases identical to TRBD2. The length of the CDR3 is 14 residues. The germline CDR1 and CDR2 sequences are WSHSY and SAAADI. V dropped 3 bases and J dropped 4; count of bases not matched to a gene: 2. The CDR3 spells CASSELAGEYEQYF. The CDR3 DNA follows: TGCGCCAGCAGTGAACTAGCGGGAGAATACGAGCAGTACTTC.